The clone carrying this T cell receptor beta chain was seen ten or more times. CDR1 is SGHRS, CDR2 YFSETQ, per germline. This CDR3 has 13 amino acids. Trimming stripped 0 bases from V and 9 bases from J, with 7 bases between. These data originate in a study of T-cell reconstitution after alpha-beta-depleted transplantation in children. As it was prepared, the TCRbeta library received unique molecular identifiers. TCRdb re-analysed the PCR reads in MiXCR, keeping a single row per CDR3 protein. The sample lists about 90,000 distinct CDR3 sequences, about 8% seen once, with 5.5% to 7% in the top ten. The rearrangement uses TRBV5-1 and TRBJ1-6, with D hard to call. This receptor was obtained from a human donor who donated a stem cell graft to a child with congenital amegakaryocytic thrombocytopenia. The material sequenced was PBMCs from the stem cell graft donor, taken from the stem cell graft. CDR3 sequence reads: CASSLAATSPLHF. CDR3 in DNA: TGCGCCAGCAGCTTGGCAGCAACTTCACCCCTCCACTTT.